Sequencing of this T cell receptor (beta chain) was carried out in a study of blood T cells in healthy people across ages. Background on the study: For every two T cells, template switching captured about one barcoded beta molecule.

Findings and limits, study-wide: Long-lived donors exceeded aged donors in naive CD4+ cells and diversity.

This CDR3 spans 15 amino acids. CDR1 is MNHEY and CDR2 is SVGAGI in the germline V gene. V trimming: 6 bases; J trimming: 6 bases; junction bases outside the gene matches: 13. It was with a sample-barcoded 5' primer and a J-beta primer mix that a second PCR of about 6 to 11 cycles was run. A single record per CDR3 protein comes from TCRdb applying MiXCR to the 5' RACE reads. In the table there are 1,500,000 or so distinct CDR3 sequences, 59% of which are singletons. In regard to this clonotype: Antigen: not known.

In terms of origin and age, donors were healthy Caucasian individuals from Russia aged about 6 to 90. V and J are TRBV6-5 and TRBJ1-1; TRBD1 agrees at 7 bases. Sequenced: blood. This sequence originates from a man between 18 and 35 years old in good health. The DNA of the CDR3 is TGTGCCAGCAGGAGGGGGAGGGGGCGCGTCCCTGAAGCTTTCTTT. Residues: CASRRGRGRVPEAFF.